This TCR beta chain was captured by sequencing in a study of blood T cell repertoires in COVID-19. Profiled with immunoSEQ multiplex PCR; TCRdb holds only in-frame clones, not every one. The repertoire consists of about 280,000 clones, with 85% to 90% occurring once and the leading ten covering 11%. The Seattle patients, enrolled during active infection, were followed longitudinally. The CDR3 is made up of 16 amino acids. Germline V CDR1 and CDR2: SEHNR, FQNEAQ (reference sequence). V was pared by 5 bases and J by 5 bases, with 12 bases of the junction left unmatched. J is TRBJ2-5 and V is TRBV7-9; 9 bases are a match to TRBD1. The sequenced sample was peripheral blood. This sequence originates from a woman between 25 and 40 years old with COVID-19, enrolled during active disease. The CDR3 reads CASSAHPGTGQETQYF. The CDR3 DNA reads TGTGCCAGCAGCGCCCATCCCGGGACAGGGCAGGAGACCCAGTACTTC.